Presented here are 20 T cell receptor beta chains from one specimen sequenced in a study of breast tumors, draining lymph nodes, adjacent tissues. TCRdb re-analysed the multiplex PCR reads in MiXCR, keeping a single row per CDR3 protein. The sample shows more than 7,500 distinct CDR3 sequences, 65% to 75% of them seen only once. Sequencing was carried out using tumor-adjacent breast tissue. All receptors come from a female donor with breast cancer. Some clones in this sample may be carry-over from other donors' samples.

Only a few counts were recorded for this clonotype. V gene TRBV5-4 combines with J gene TRBJ2-5; D might be TRBD1 or TRBD2, each matching 5 bases. The ends were cut back, 0 bases at V and 0 bases at J, with 15 bases in the middle. CDR1 is SGHNT and CDR2 is YYREEE in the germline V gene (reference sequence). This CDR3 region has 17 residues. CDR3 nucleotide sequence: TGTGCCAGCAGCTTGGTGGGGGAAGGGGCGAACCAAGAGACCCAGTACTTC. As protein: CASSLVGEGANQETQYF. Full variable domain (remainder filled in from reference TRBV5-4 and TRBJ2-5): ETGVTQSPTHLIKTRGQQVTLRCSSQSGHNTVSWYQQALGQGPQFIFQYYREEENGRGNFPPRFSGLQFPNYSSELNVNALELDDSALYLCASSLVGEGANQETQYFGPGTRLLVL.

The genes are TRBV19 and TRBJ2-7, with no clear D. This CDR3 has 12 residues. V lost 5 bases and J 6 bases, leaving 11 bases between the germline ends. The germline V gene has CDR1 LNHDA and CDR2 SQIVND (reference sequence). The CDR3 bases are TGTGCCAGTAGTCCACCACGTTCCGAGCAGTACTTC. It yields the protein CASSPPRSEQYF.

Details on this clonotype: An end of the junction does not agree with germline; a read error may underlie this. The chain's CDR3 is CASKLGANTGELFF. The CDR3 nucleotides read TGTGCCAGCAAACTAGGTGCCAACACTGGGGAGCTGTTTTTT. The chain is built from TRBV7-8 and TRBJ2-2, with D maybe TRBD2 (5 bases). Germline V gene data show CDR1 as SGHVS and CDR2 as FQNEAQ. The CDR3 extends over 14 amino acids.

This clonotype was counted between two and nine times. The chain links TRBV3-1 to TRBJ1-5; tentatively, D is TRBD1 (5 bases). The germline V gene encodes CDR1 LGHDT and CDR2 YNNKEL (reference sequence). The CDR3 covers 15 residues. The germline V and J ends were trimmed by 1 base and 8 bases, with 15 bases remaining between them. CDR3 in amino acids: CASSQGGGRVKPQHF. The CDR3 bases are TGTGCCAGCAGCCAAGGAGGTGGCAGGGTAAAGCCCCAGCATTTT.

This clonotype qualifies as medium-sized. This rearrangement joins TRBV20-1 to TRBJ2-1, with 9 nucleotides matching TRBD1. The CDR3 has 13 residues. CDR1 and CDR2 (germline): DFQATT, SNEGSKA (reference sequence). Trimming removed 5 bases from V and 3 bases from J; junction bases left unmatched: 2. CDR3 sequence reads: CSAPGQGYNEQFF. The CDR3 bases are TGCAGTGCTCCGGGACAGGGCTACAATGAGCAGTTCTTC.

CDR3 region: CASSPEAGSNQPQHF. The CDR3 DNA reads TGTGCCAGCAGCCCAGAGGCGGGAAGCAATCAGCCCCAGCATTTT. The rearrangement joins TRBV7-9 to TRBJ1-5, with unresolved D. Between the trimmed V and J ends, which lost 5 bases and 1 base, there was a span of 12 bases. The length of the CDR3 is 15 residues. In germline, CDR1 is SEHNR, CDR2 FQNEAQ (reference sequence). Full variable domain (rest looked up from reference TRBV7-9 and TRBJ1-5): DTGVSQNPRHKITKRGQNVTFRCDPISEHNRLYWYRQTLGQGPEFLTYFQNEAQLEKSRLLSDRFSAERPKGSFSTLEIQRTEQGDSAMYLCASSPEAGSNQPQHFGDGTRLSIL.

CDR3 region: CASSANPGSYNEQFF. CDR3 nucleotide sequence: TGTGCCAGTAGTGCGAACCCGGGGAGCTACAATGAGCAGTTCTTC. The rearrangement uses TRBV19 and TRBJ2-1, with D tentatively TRBD2 (5 bases). V lost 5 bases and J lost 3, with 14 bases in between. Germline lookup yields CDR1 LNHDA and CDR2 SQIVND (reference sequence). The CDR3 is 15 residues long.

V gene TRBV9 combines with J gene TRBJ2-3, with TRBD2 as a possible D gene (5 bases). CDR1 is SGDLS and CDR2 is YYNGEE in the germline V gene. Trimming took off 2 bases at V and 0 bases at J, with 10 bases between the two ends. The CDR3 has 15 residues. CDR3 nucleotide sequence: TGTGCCAGCAGCGTTGACCGGACTAGCACAGATACGCAGTATTTT. The encoded protein is CASSVDRTSTDTQYF. The whole variable domain, filled in from reference TRBV9 and TRBJ2-3, reads DSGVTQTPKHLITATGQRVTLRCSPRSGDLSVYWYQQSLDQGLQFLIQYYNGEERAKGNILERFSAQQFPDLHSELNLSSLELGDSALYFCASSVDRTSTDTQYFGPGTRLTVL.

This clonotype came up many times. The chain couples TRBV10-2 to TRBJ2-1; 15 nucleotides match TRBD2. The CDR3 sequence is 14 residues long. Germline CDR1 and CDR2: WSHSY and SAAADI. V lost 8 bases and J lost 13; bases outside the gene matches: 9. The CDR3 DNA is TGCGCCAGCCTACCCGGGACTAGCGGGGGGTATCAGTTCTTC. This encodes CASLPGTSGGYQFF.

This clonotype was picked up many times. This chain joins TRBV27 and TRBJ2-2; the match to TRBD2 covers 9 bases. Trimming cost V 5 bases and J 0 bases; bases outside gene matches: 4. CDR1 and CDR2 (germline): MNHEY, SMNVEV (reference sequence). The CDR3 extends over 16 amino acids. The CDR3 coding sequence is TGTGCCAGCAGTACGACTAGCGGAGCGAACACCGGGGAGCTGTTTTTT. Translated, it gives CASSTTSGANTGELFF.

The gene calls are TRBV20-1 and TRBJ2-2, with D unclear. Trimming cost V 2 bases and J 1 base, with 14 bases left between them. The length of the CDR3 is 16 residues. CDR1 is DFQATT and CDR2 is SNEGSKA in the germline V gene (reference sequence). The CDR3 sequence is CSARPFFRKNTGELFF. DNA for the CDR3: TGCAGTGCTAGACCGTTTTTTCGAAAGAACACCGGGGAGCTGTTTTTT.

The rearrangement joins TRBV30 to TRBJ1-6, with TRBD1 identical over 8 bases. The germline V gene encodes CDR1 GTSNPN and CDR2 SVGIG (reference sequence). The CDR3 has 13 amino acids. Trimming cost V 8 bases and J 6 bases; bases outside gene matches: 6. DNA of the CDR3: TGTGCCCAACAGGGGGGTCCTAATTCACCCCTCCACTTT. This codes for CAQQGGPNSPLHF. Looking up the rest from reference TRBV30 and TRBJ1-6 gives the full variable domain: SQTIHQWPATLVQPVGSPLSLECTVEGTSNPNLYWYRQAAGRGLQLLFYSVGIGQISSEVPQNLSASRPQDRQFILSSKKLLLSDSGFYLCAQQGGPNSPLHFGNGTRLTVT.

The chain employs TRBV15 and TRBJ2-1, with unresolved D. The V end lost 5 bases, the J end lost 0 bases, and 8 bases lay between the germline ends. Germline CDR1 is LNHNV and CDR2 is YYDKDF (reference sequence). The CDR3 is 14 amino acids. The DNA for the CDR3 is TGTGCCACCAGCGCCCGGAGCTCCTACAATGAGCAGTTCTTC. As protein: CATSARSSYNEQFF.

This chain uses TRBV15 with TRBJ2-5, with D unclear. This CDR3 contains 12 residues. Per the germline V gene, CDR1 is LNHNV and CDR2 is YYDKDF (reference sequence). Trimming cost V 0 bases and J 4 bases, with 3 bases left between them. This CDR3 is CATSRDLETQYF. The CDR3 DNA follows: TGTGCCACCAGCAGAGATTTAGAGACCCAGTACTTC.

The chain recombines TRBV7-2 with TRBJ1-5; D not resolved. This CDR3 has 16 amino acids. Germline loops: CDR1 SGHTA, CDR2 FQGNSA. V gave up 4 bases and J gave up 2 bases, with 15 bases separating them. CDR3 sequence: CASSSLFGRGNQPQHF. CDR3 bases: TGTGCCAGCAGCTCCCTCTTCGGACGGGGCAATCAGCCCCAGCATTTT.

V usage is TRBV20-1 and J usage is TRBJ2-5; D is unresolved. The CDR3 has 15 amino acids. Germline values: CDR1 DFQATT, CDR2 SNEGSKA (reference sequence). V lost 3 bases and J 0 bases, leaving 14 bases between the germline ends. The CDR3 nucleotides are TGCAGTGCTAGTAGGGTACACACCTACCAAGAGACCCAGTACTTC. This codes for CSASRVHTYQETQYF.

V gene TRBV7-3 combines with J gene TRBJ2-1; TRBD2 aligns across 15 bases. With V trimmed by 2 bases and J by 6 bases, 5 bases remained unmatched. Germline loops: CDR1 SGHTA, CDR2 FQGTGA. This CDR3 has 17 residues. The CDR3 region has the DNA TGTGCCAGCAGCTTATCACCGGGACTAGCGGGGGGCAATGAGCAGTTCTTC. Translation: CASSLSPGLAGGNEQFF.

This chain connects TRBV28 to TRBJ1-6, with D possibly matching TRBD1 (5 bases). Trimming removed 1 base from V and 6 bases from J, with 19 bases in between. Germline assignment: CDR1 MDHEN and CDR2 SYDVKM. This CDR3 is 18 amino acids long. The CDR3 reads CASSLSLPGTYPNSPLHF. CDR3 nucleotide sequence: TGTGCCAGCAGTTTATCCCTTCCAGGGACCTATCCTAATTCACCCCTCCACTTT.

The chain links TRBV18 to TRBJ2-2; D uncertain. The CDR3 is 12 amino acids. The germline V gene has CDR1 KGHSH and CDR2 LQKENI. Trimming removed 5 bases from V and 3 bases from J, with 4 bases in between. The CDR3, as DNA: TGTGCCAGCTCATCCTACACCGGGGAGCTGTTTTTT. Translating gives CASSSYTGELFF.

V and J are TRBV7-2 and TRBJ2-3, with D possibly TRBD2 on 7 matching bases. CDR3 size: 14 residues. With 4 bases removed from V and 6 bases from J, the gap between germline ends came to 14 bases. Germline V gene sequence: CDR1 SGHTA, CDR2 FQGNSA. The CDR3 DNA sequence: TGTGCCAGCAGCTGGGGGGGGGGCCAGGATACGCAGTATTTT. It specifies CASSWGGGQDTQYF.